The source of this TCR beta chain is a study of blood T cell repertoires in COVID-19 (dated by TCRdb to about 2020). Study-level background: The collaborator samples originated in the United States, Italy and Spain and spanned the acute and convalescent phases of COVID-19. The material from the prospective study consisted of cDNA or gDNA derived from T cells, B-cell-depleted T cells, or PBMCs. HLA class I and class II types, where available, came from metadata supplied by the sample provider rather than from assay-based typing. The repertoires were released in a freely available public database intended as a resource for research on the immune response to SARS-CoV-2. Samples came from the ongoing ImmuneRACE study (first 160 participants) plus 1,254 subjects from 6 global collaborators. Deeply sampled blood TCRbeta repertoires from subjects exposed to, actively infected with, or recovered from COVID-19 were included in the dataset. The sample metadata nearly always contained a de-identified subject ID, COVID-19 status, age in years and sex. Findings and caveats that apply to the study as a whole: The amount of clinical and demographic metadata varied by source and participant and was provided uncurated.

One collaborating source in Seattle enrolled patients during active infection and followed them longitudinally through the course of disease. Each collaborating institution followed its own protocols to collect whole blood in K2EDTA tubes. For TCRbeta analysis, collaborators shipped samples as frozen whole blood, isolated PBMCs, or DNA extracted from either of those sample types. The immunoSEQ Assay, a bias-controlled multiplex PCR, was used to amplify TCRbeta CDR3 regions from genomic DNA. The paper's data handling went like this. Within the assay, amplification of reference gene primers was used to estimate how many nucleated cells each sample contained. To quantify the absolute abundance of each unique TCRbeta CDR3 rearrangement, sequence reads were collapsed and filtered. Productive Simpson clonality was computed per sample as the square root of Simpson's diversity index over productive rearrangements. TCRdb provides this immuneACCESS table in a form limited to in-frame rearrangements. Some clones are lacking; in checked studies, under half of them reflect an unresolved V gene, and why the rest are absent is not known. The V and J calls and clone size were taken over from that table, and D and trimming were inferred from the DNA. Here the sample has over 80,000 clones; around two thirds occur a single time. The ten largest clones capture about 3.9% of the sample.

A note on this clone: Its antigen is not yet known. No quality values exist for individual bases; no much larger clone is one base distant.

CDR1 LGHDT and CDR2 YNNKEL are derived from the germline V gene (reference sequence). The germline ends are 18 bases apart after V is trimmed by 5 bases and J by 2 bases. The CDR3 sequence holds 17 residues, the cysteine and phenylalanine included. Solely the CDR3 DNA is kept, with 51 bases framed from the first base. Specimen: peripheral blood. The rearrangement joined TRBV3-1 (or the pseudogene TRBV3-2) to TRBJ2-2; the D region possibly corresponds to TRBD1 (5 bases align). The receptor's source is a man between 65 and 80 years old with COVID-19, enrolled during active disease. The DNA reads as follows: TGTGCCAGCAGCGACGTTATATTGGGGCCCAACACCGGGGAGCTGTTTTTT. Its coded protein is CASSDVILGPNTGELFF.